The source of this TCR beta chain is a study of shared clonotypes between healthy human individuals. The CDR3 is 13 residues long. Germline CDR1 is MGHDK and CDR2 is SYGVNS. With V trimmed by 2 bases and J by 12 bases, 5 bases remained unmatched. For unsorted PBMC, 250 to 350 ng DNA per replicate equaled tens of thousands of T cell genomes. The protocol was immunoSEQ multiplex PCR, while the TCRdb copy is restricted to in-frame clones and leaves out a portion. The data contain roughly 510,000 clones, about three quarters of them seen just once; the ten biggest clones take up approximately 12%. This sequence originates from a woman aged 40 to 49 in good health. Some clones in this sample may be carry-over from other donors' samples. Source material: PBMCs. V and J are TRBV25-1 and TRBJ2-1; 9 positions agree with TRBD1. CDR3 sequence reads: CASSEQTGGRQFF. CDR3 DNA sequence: TGTGCCAGCAGTGAACAGACAGGGGGGAGGCAGTTCTTC.